This T cell receptor beta chain was obtained from a study of T cell responses to AZD1222 COVID-19 vaccine. Whole-study context: Second-dose groups at about 4 or about 12 weeks were pooled.

For this clone: Its antigen is unknown.

General study results and limits: Across spike, vaccine-associated CD4 TCRs were found, dominant at 160-218 and 743-854. Repertoires were obtained solely post-peak T cell response. Only six individuals given AZD1222 were seropositive at baseline.

Measured with immunoSEQ multiplex PCR; TCRdb has only the in-frame clones, and not every one. The data hold under 150,000 clones, with 80% to 90% observed a single time. Germline CDR1 reads GTSNPN; CDR2 reads SVGIG (reference sequence). The germline V and J ends were trimmed by 0 bases and 7 bases, with 9 bases remaining between them. This CDR3 contains 12 residues. The TCR sequence derives from an adult in good health. The V and J genes are TRBV30 and TRBJ1-1; D is unresolved. The sequenced sample was peripheral blood, obtained on day 0 of AZD1222 vaccination. CDR3: CAWSVEPLEAFF. The CDR3 DNA reads as TGTGCCTGGAGTGTTGAACCTCTTGAAGCTTTCTTT. Complete variable domain (other parts from reference TRBV30 and TRBJ1-1): SQTIHQWPATLVQPVGSPLSLECTVEGTSNPNLYWYRQAAGRGLQLLFYSVGIGQISSEVPQNLSASRPQDRQFILSSKKLLLSDSGFYLCAWSVEPLEAFFGQGTRLTVV.